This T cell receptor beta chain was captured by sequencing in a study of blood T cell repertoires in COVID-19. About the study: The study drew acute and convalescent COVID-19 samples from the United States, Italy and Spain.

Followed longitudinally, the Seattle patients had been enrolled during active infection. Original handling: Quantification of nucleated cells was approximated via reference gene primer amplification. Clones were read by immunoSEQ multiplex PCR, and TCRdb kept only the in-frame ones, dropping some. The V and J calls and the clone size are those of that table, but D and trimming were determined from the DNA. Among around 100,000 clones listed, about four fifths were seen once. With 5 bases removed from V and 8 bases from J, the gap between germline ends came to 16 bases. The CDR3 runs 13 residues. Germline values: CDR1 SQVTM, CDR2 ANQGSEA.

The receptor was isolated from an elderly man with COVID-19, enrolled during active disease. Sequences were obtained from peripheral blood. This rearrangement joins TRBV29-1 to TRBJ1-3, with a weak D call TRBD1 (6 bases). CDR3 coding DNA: TGCAGCGTTCGGACAGTTTCTATTGACACCATATATTTT. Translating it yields CSVRTVSIDTIYF.